Listed below are T cell receptor beta chains from one sample, sequenced in a study of T-cell reconstitution after alpha-beta-depleted transplantation in children. One entry per CDR3 protein, called by TCRdb with MiXCR from the PCR reads. The table has about 460,000 distinct CDR3 sequences, 9.5% to 12% seen once. Sequences were derived from PBMCs, mostly from graft donor cells, sampled 180 days after TCRalphabeta/CD19-depleted stem cell transplant. Receptor source: a female patient between 2 and 15 years old who had a stem cell transplant for aplastic anemia, so the T cells may come from the graft donor. Both conserved end residues are part of each CDR3. D genes are given only for firm matches. Clone size is given for some rows only: seen once, a few or many times, or a class if the clone is expanded.

j_call v_call d_call clone_size cdr3_aa cdr3_nt
TRBJ2-1 TRBV5-1 TRBD2 many CASSPGTSAFNEQFF TGCGCCAGCAGCCCCGGGACTAGCGCCTTCAATGAGCAGTTCTTC
TRBJ2-7 TRBV6-2/TRBV6-3 . few CASSDGTRFYEQYF TGTGCCAGCAGCGACGGGACAAGATTCTACGAGCAGTACTTC
TRBJ2-1 TRBV18 TRBD2 few CASSPLAGVLYNEQFF TGTGCCAGCTCACCACTAGCGGGAGTACTATACAATGAGCAGTTCTTC
TRBJ1-3 TRBV25-1 TRBD1 . CASSEYRDRNGAGNTIYF TGTGCCAGCAGTGAATACCGGGACAGGAACGGAGCTGGAAACACCATATATTTT
TRBJ2-5 TRBV7-2 . many CASSLYGKQETQYF TGTGCCAGCAGCTTATACGGGAAGCAAGAGACCCAGTACTTC
TRBJ2-5 TRBV3-1 . few CASSQYQQETQYF TGTGCCAGCAGCCAGTACCAGCAAGAGACCCAGTACTTC
TRBJ2-1 TRBV7-9 . few CASSLLTAYNEQFF TGTGCCAGCAGCTTGCTTACAGCCTACAATGAGCAGTTCTTC
TRBJ1-1 TRBV5-1 TRBD1 few CASSLVPGGSSEAFF TGCGCCAGCAGCTTGGTGCCAGGGGGCTCTTCTGAAGCTTTCTTT
TRBJ2-3 TRBV27 . . CASSLAWADTQYF TGTGCCAGCAGTCTGGCCTGGGCAGATACGCAGTATTTT
TRBJ2-1 TRBV4-2 . few CASSQDRGNSYNEQFF TGTGCCAGCAGCCAAGATCGGGGGAACTCCTACAATGAGCAGTTCTTC
TRBJ1-5 TRBV20-1 TRBD1 . CSATGTGGGKPQHF TGCAGTGCTACCGGGACAGGGGGCGGGAAGCCCCAGCATTTT
TRBJ1-1 TRBV28 TRBD1 few CASSFFGQGNTEAFF TGTGCCAGCAGTTTCTTCGGACAGGGGAACACTGAAGCTTTCTTT
TRBJ2-5 TRBV21-1 . few CASSKKKTETQYF TGTGCCAGCAGCAAAAAAAAAACAGAGACCCAGTACTTC
TRBJ1-2 TRBV5-1 . many CASSLSWPNYGYTF TGCGCCAGCAGCTTGTCCTGGCCTAACTATGGCTACACCTTC
TRBJ1-2 TRBV20-1 TRBD1 few CSASSGQGRNGYTF TGCAGTGCTAGTTCGGGACAGGGAAGAAATGGCTACACCTTC
TRBJ2-2 TRBV10-2 TRBD2 . CASSELLAYTGELFF TGCGCCAGCAGTGAGTTACTAGCGTACACCGGGGAGCTGTTTTTT
TRBJ1-3 TRBV15 . few CATSRVAVSGNTIYF TGTGCCACCAGCAGAGTAGCTGTCTCTGGAAACACCATATATTTT
TRBJ1-1 TRBV12-3/TRBV12-4 . many CASSPRNTEAFF TGTGCCAGCAGTCCCAGGAACACTGAAGCTTTCTTT
TRBJ1-2 TRBV5-1 . many CASSPPDGPNYGYTF TGCGCCAGCAGCCCCCCGGACGGTCCTAACTATGGCTACACCTTC
TRBJ1-1 TRBV30 . few CAWSATGNTEAFF TGTGCCTGGAGTGCCACCGGGAACACTGAAGCTTTCTTT
TRBJ2-1 TRBV7-2 . many CASSLARNEQFF TGTGCCAGCAGCTTGGCTCGGAATGAGCAGTTCTTC
TRBJ2-2 TRBV29-1 TRBD1 many CSVRQGATGELFF TGCAGCGTTCGACAGGGGGCGACCGGGGAGCTGTTTTTT
TRBJ1-4 TRBV3-1 . few CASSQAPGVAEKLFF TGTGCCAGCAGCCAAGCCCCCGGGGTCGCTGAAAAACTGTTTTTT
TRBJ1-1 TRBV7-9 . . CASSGRREAFF TGTGCCAGCAGCGGACGGAGAGAAGCTTTCTTT
TRBJ1-6 TRBV12-3/TRBV12-4 . . CASSLQGHNSPLHF TGTGCCAGCAGTTTACAGGGCCACAATTCACCCCTCCACTTT
TRBJ1-6 TRBV3-1 TRBD1 . CASSQGQGNSPLHF TGTGCCAGCAGCCAAGGACAGGGTAATTCACCCCTCCACTTT